This T cell receptor beta chain was sequenced in a study of chemoradiotherapy in HPV16-positive cancers. TCRdb keeps only in-frame clones here, not all; method: immunoSEQ multiplex PCR. Altogether about 22,000 clones are present, roughly 89% being singletons, with the ten largest covering roughly a sixth. V lost 3 bases, J lost 7 bases, and 6 bases lay in between. CDR3 length: 11 residues. The germline CDR1 and CDR2 sequences are SGDLS and YYNGEE. As concerns this clone: Its antigen is not identified.

Overall study findings and caveats: In HPV16-positive patients, HPV-responsive T-cell expansion tracked better recurrence-free survival.

Sequences were derived from blood, sampled from a patient who underwent chemoradiotherapy. The sequence came from a human donor with HPV-associated anogenital cancer. The chain is built from TRBV9 and TRBJ2-3; D is uncertain. CDR3 DNA sequence: TGTGCCAGCAGCGCGGCAAATACGCAGTATTTT. Residues: CASSAANTQYF.